This T cell receptor (beta chain) originates from a study of a mutant IDH1 vaccine in newly diagnosed glioma. Study-level background: Previous care, which was radiotherapy, temozolomide, or both, most often involved both.

Germline loops: CDR1 LNHDA, CDR2 SQIVND (reference sequence). V lost 9 bases to trimming and J lost 8 bases, with 19 bases between them. The CDR3 loop spans 14 amino acids. Time point given: baseline, week 1 (first vaccination visit). The treatment was: pre-vaccination baseline after standard-of-care therapy. This clone was found a few times. The table came from immunoSEQ multiplex PCR; TCRdb's copy has only in-frame clones and leaves some out. Of 70,000 to 100,000 clones in the sample, roughly 82% were seen once. The chain recombines TRBV19 with TRBJ1-4, with D perhaps matching TRBD1 (6 bases). This TCR came from a man aged 35-49 years with glioma. Some clones in this sample may be carry-over from other donors' samples. The specimen was PBMCs, collected from a glioma patient treated with radiotherapy, temozolomide or both. The CDR3 DNA reads TGTGCCAGCCGTGGGGGCGATGCTAGCGAAAAACTGTTTTTT. Residues: CASRGGDASEKLFF.